Shown below are 3 T cell receptor beta chains from a single sample sequenced in a study of T cells in narcolepsy. Profiling relied on immunoSEQ multiplex PCR, and the TCRdb table lists in-frame clones only, not all of them. The sample yields 15,000 to 16,000 clones, about 85% seen once. The material sequenced was memory (CD45RA-) CD4+ T cells from blood. These receptor sequences come from a human donor in good health.

This chain connects TRBV6-5 to TRBJ1-6; D gene ambiguous. The germline V and J ends were trimmed by 2 bases and 4 bases, with 9 bases remaining between them. Germline-derived CDR1 and CDR2 are MNHEY and SVGAGI. This CDR3 has 15 amino acids. The CDR3 coding sequence is TGTGCCAGCAGTTACACGGCTGTTTATAATTCACCCCTCCACTTT. Its protein is CASSYTAVYNSPLHF.

The J gene is TRBJ2-7, the V gene TRBV11-2, with a possible D match to TRBD1 (5 bases). Trimming cost V 1 base and J 2 bases, with 12 bases left between them. CDR1 and CDR2 from the germline V gene are SGHAT and FQNNGV. CDR3 size: 15 residues. CDR3 DNA: TGTGCCAGCAGCTTAGCGGGCCAGGGCCCCTACGAGCAGTACTTC. Amino acid sequence: CASSLAGQGPYEQYF.

The chain recombines TRBV9 with TRBJ1-2; a possible D gene is TRBD1 (5 bases). Looked up from germline, CDR1 is SGDLS and CDR2 is YYNGEE. This CDR3 has 13 residues. The V end lost 0 bases, the J end lost 6 bases, and 9 bases lay between the germline ends. CDR3 loop: CASSVEGFNGYTF. In DNA, the CDR3 is TGTGCCAGCAGCGTAGAGGGGTTCAATGGCTACACCTTC. The full variable domain, rest sourced from reference TRBV9 and TRBJ1-2, is DSGVTQTPKHLITATGQRVTLRCSPRSGDLSVYWYQQSLDQGLQFLIQYYNGEERAKGNILERFSAQQFPDLHSELNLSSLELGDSALYFCASSVEGFNGYTFGSGTRLTVV.